Included here is one T cell receptor (beta chain) sequence, with context. As handled by the study authors: Estimation of nucleated cell counts relied on the amplification of reference gene primers. Data came from immunoSEQ multiplex PCR; TCRdb stores just in-frame clones and leaves some out. V and J calls and clone size are given by that table; D and trimming were obtained from the DNA. The top ten clones hold less than 3% of a sample with roughly 190,000 clones, about four fifths of them seen once. The data were obtained in a study of blood T cell repertoires in COVID-19. About the research overall: Nucleic acid was either cDNA or gDNA, and it came from T cells, B-cell-depleted T cells, or PBMCs.

The CDR3 spans 14 residues. Per germline, CDR1 GTSNPN and CDR2 SVGIG (reference sequence). V shed 3 bases, J shed 7 bases, and the junction held 6 bases outside the gene matches. The source of this sequence is a man aged 45-65 years with active or convalescent COVID-19. Specimen: peripheral blood. V and J are TRBV30 and TRBJ1-6; 7 bases are shared with TRBD1. CDR3 region: CAWSLGTANSPLHF. The CDR3 DNA sequence: TGTGCCTGGAGCCTCGGGACAGCAAATTCACCCCTCCACTTT.